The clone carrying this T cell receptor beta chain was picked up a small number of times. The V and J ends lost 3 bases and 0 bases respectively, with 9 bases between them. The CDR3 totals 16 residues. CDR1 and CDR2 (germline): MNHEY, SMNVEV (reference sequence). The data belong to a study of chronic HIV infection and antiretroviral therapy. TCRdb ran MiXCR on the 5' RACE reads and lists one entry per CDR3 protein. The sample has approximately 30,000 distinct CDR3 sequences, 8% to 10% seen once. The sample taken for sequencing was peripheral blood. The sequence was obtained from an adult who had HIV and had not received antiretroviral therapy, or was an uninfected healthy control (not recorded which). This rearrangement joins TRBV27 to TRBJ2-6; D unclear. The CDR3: CASSFSLDSGANVLTF. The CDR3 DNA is TGTGCCAGCAGTTTCTCCCTGGACTCTGGGGCCAACGTCCTGACTTTC.